This T cell receptor beta chain was profiled in a study of blood T cell repertoires in COVID-19. Germline loops: CDR1 SGHAT, CDR2 FQNNGV. The CDR3 totals 18 residues. Trimming took 3 bases from V and 1 from J, leaving 18 bases between them. Sequencing was performed with immunoSEQ multiplex PCR; in TCRdb, only in-frame clones are kept and a portion is missing. Seen here are fewer than 450,000 clones, more than 75% observed once, and the top ten hold 1.2%. The specimen sequenced was PBMCs or T cells enriched from blood (not recorded which). This clonotype was obtained from a woman between 18 and 30 years old who had recovered from COVID-19. This rearrangement joins TRBV11-2 to TRBJ2-2, with TRBD1 as a possible D gene (6 bases). The DNA of the CDR3 is TGTGCCAGCAGCTTCCCCAGGGGTACCCTTTTGAACACCGGGGAGCTGTTTTTT. Its protein product is CASSFPRGTLLNTGELFF.